This passage covers 8 T cell receptor beta chains from one sample sequenced in a study of T cell changes during pregnancy in multiple sclerosis. Assay used: immunoSEQ multiplex PCR; TCRdb lists only in-frame clones, some missing. The table has under 50,000 clones, 92% seen once. This sample comprised CD8+ T cells from peripheral blood mononuclear cells, obtained before pregnancy. Receptor source: a female donor with multiple sclerosis, enrolled in a pregnancy study.

J is TRBJ2-3 and V is TRBV4-1, with a tentative D call TRBD2 (5 bases). V was clipped by 2 bases and J by 2 bases, with 14 bases between them. The V gene's germline CDR1 is MGHRA and CDR2 YSYEKL. The CDR3 spans 16 residues. This CDR3 reads CASSQRVAKITDTQYF. CDR3 nucleotide sequence: TGCGCCAGCAGCCAAAGGGTAGCGAAGATCACAGATACGCAGTATTTT.

The chain links TRBV27 to TRBJ1-2, with TRBD1 identical over 7 bases. The CDR3 contains 14 residues. Trimming cost V 4 bases and J 2 bases; bases outside gene matches: 4. CDR1 and CDR2 from the germline V gene are MNHEY and SMNVEV (reference sequence). CDR3 nucleotide sequence: TGTGCCAGCAGTTGGACACAGGGGAACTATGGCTACACCTTC. Translating it yields CASSWTQGNYGYTF.

The chain joins TRBV19 to TRBJ1-1; TRBD1 is a possible D gene (6 bases). This CDR3 region has 15 residues. Germline CDR1 and CDR2: LNHDA and SQIVND (reference sequence). V was trimmed by 5 bases and J by 0 bases, leaving 13 bases between them. The CDR3 DNA reads TGTGCCAGTAGTGCGGACAGCGGATTGAACACTGAAGCTTTCTTT. As protein: CASSADSGLNTEAFF. Complete variable domain (other parts from reference TRBV19 and TRBJ1-1): DGGITQSPKYLFRKEGQNVTLSCEQNLNHDAMYWYRQDPGQGLRLIYYSQIVNDFQKGDIAEGYSVSREKKESFPLTVTSAQKNPTAFYLCASSADSGLNTEAFFGQGTRLTVV.

The genes are TRBV28 and TRBJ1-5, with D maybe TRBD1 (6 bases). The CDR3 is made up of 14 amino acids. V gave up 10 bases and J gave up 4 bases, with 17 bases separating them. CDR1 MDHEN and CDR2 SYDVKM come from the germline V gene. The CDR3 DNA reads TGTGCCATCGCAACGGGGGGCCGGAATCAGCCCCAGCATTTT. Translated: CAIATGGRNQPQHF.

This rearrangement joins TRBV6-5 to TRBJ2-2, with no clear D. CDR1 is MNHEY, CDR2 SVGAGI, per germline. V was shortened by 5 bases and J by 8 bases, with 6 bases between the two germline ends. This CDR3 contains 11 residues. This CDR3 reads CASSQAGELFF. In DNA, the CDR3 is TGTGCCAGCAGTCAGGCAGGGGAGCTGTTTTTT.

The chain has TRBV18 and TRBJ1-5, with TRBD1 matching over 7 bases. Trimming removed 6 bases from V and 0 bases from J; junction bases left unmatched: 8. The CDR3 spans 16 residues. Germline V gives CDR1 KGHSH, CDR2 LQKENI. CDR3 DNA sequence: TGTGCCAGCTCTCAGGGGGGTCAGGGTAGCAATCAGCCCCAGCATTTT. Protein sequence: CASSQGGQGSNQPQHF.

This chain joins TRBV21-1 and TRBJ2-2; no check of the table's D call, TRBD1, against the DNA was made. TRBV21-1 is tagged as a pseudogene. This CDR3 is 18 amino acids long. The CDR3 region is CASSKRDRGTTITGELFF. The CDR3 DNA reads as TGTGCCAGCAGCAAACGGGACAGGGGGACAACCATCACCGGGGAGCTGTTTTTT.

The chain joins TRBV5-8 to TRBJ1-6; TRBD1 agrees at 7 bases. The CDR3 is made up of 14 amino acids. V gave up 5 bases and J gave up 6 bases; unmatched junction bases: 5. Germline CDR1 and CDR2: SGHTS and YDEGEE. The CDR3 DNA reads as TGTGCCAGCAGATGGACAGGATCTAATTCACCCCTCCACTTT. It codes for CASRWTGSNSPLHF.